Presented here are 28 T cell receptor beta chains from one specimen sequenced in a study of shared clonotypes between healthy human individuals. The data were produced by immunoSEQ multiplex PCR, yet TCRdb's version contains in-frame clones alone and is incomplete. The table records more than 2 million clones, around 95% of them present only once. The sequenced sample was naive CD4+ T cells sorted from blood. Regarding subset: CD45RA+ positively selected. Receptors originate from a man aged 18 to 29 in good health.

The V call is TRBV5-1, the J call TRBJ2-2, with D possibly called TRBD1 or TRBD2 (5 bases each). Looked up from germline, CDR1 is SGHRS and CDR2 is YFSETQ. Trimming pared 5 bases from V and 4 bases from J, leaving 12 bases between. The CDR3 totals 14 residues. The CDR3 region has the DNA TGCGCCAGCAGGTTTGAGGGGCTCACCGGGGAGCTGTTTTTT. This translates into CASRFEGLTGELFF.

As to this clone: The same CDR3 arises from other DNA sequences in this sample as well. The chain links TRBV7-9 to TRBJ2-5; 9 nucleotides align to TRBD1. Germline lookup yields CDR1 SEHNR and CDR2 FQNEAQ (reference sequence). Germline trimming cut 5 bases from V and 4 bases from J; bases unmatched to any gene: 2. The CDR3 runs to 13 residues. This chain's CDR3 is CASSQTGGETQYF. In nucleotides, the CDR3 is TGTGCCAGCAGCCAGACAGGGGGAGAGACCCAGTACTTC.

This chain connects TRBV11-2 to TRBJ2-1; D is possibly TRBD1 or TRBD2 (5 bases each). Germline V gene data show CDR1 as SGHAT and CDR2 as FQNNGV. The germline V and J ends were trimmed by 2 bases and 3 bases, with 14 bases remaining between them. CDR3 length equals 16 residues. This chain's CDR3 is CASSLRGVGSYNEQFF. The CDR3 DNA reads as TGTGCCAGCAGCTTAAGAGGGGTAGGGAGCTACAATGAGCAGTTCTTC.

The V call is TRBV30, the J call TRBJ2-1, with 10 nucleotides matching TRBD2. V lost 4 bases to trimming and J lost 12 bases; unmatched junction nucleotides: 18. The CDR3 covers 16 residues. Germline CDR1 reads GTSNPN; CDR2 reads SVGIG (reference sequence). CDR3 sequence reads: CAWTAGASGSNRGQFF. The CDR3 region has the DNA TGTGCCTGGACCGCCGGGGCTAGCGGGAGTAACAGGGGGCAGTTCTTC.

The CDR3 bases are TGTGCCAGCACCCTAGGACAGGGGAAATTCTATGGCTACACCTTC. It encodes CASTLGQGKFYGYTF. The chain carries TRBV28 and TRBJ1-2, with 9 bases lining up with TRBD1. The V gene's germline CDR1 is MDHEN and CDR2 SYDVKM. The CDR3 contains 15 residues. V lost 7 bases to trimming and J lost 4 bases; unmatched junction nucleotides: 10.

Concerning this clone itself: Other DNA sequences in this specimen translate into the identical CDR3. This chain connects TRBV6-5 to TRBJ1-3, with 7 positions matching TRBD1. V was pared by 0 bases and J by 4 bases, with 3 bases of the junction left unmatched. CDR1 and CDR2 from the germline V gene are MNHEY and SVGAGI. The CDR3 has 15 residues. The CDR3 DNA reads TGTGCCAGCAGTTACTCGAGGGACAGAGGAAACACCATATATTTT. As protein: CASSYSRDRGNTIYF.

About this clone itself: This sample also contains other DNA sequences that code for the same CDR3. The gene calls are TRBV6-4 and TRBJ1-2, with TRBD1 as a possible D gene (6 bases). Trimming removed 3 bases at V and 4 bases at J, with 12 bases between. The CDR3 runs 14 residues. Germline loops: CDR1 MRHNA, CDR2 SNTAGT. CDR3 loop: CASSETGTGYGYTF. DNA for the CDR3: TGTGCCAGCAGTGAAACAGGGACCGGCTATGGCTACACCTTC.

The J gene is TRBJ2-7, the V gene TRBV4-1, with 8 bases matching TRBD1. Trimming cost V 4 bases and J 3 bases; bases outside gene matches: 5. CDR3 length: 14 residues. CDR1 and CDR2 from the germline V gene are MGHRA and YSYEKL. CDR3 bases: TGCGCCAGCAGCCGGACCGGGACAGGCTACGAGCAGTACTTC. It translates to CASSRTGTGYEQYF.

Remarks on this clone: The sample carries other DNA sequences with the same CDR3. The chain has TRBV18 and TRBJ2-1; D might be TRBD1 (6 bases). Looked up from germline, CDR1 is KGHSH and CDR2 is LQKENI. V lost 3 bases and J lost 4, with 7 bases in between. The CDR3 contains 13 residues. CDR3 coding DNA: TGTGCCAGCTCACCTCAGGGGTACAATGAGCAGTTCTTC. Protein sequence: CASSPQGYNEQFF.

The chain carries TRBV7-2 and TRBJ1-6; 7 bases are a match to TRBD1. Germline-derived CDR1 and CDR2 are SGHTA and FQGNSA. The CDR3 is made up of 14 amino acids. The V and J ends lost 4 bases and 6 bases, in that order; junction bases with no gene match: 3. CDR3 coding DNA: TGTGCCAGCAGCTACGGACAGGCTAATTCACCCCTCCACTTT. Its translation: CASSYGQANSPLHF.

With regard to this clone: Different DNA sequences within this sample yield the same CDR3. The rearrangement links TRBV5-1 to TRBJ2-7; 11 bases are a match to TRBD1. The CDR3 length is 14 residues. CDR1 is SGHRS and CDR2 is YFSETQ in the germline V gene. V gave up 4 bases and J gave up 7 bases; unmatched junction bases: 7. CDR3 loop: CASSPGQGAREQYF. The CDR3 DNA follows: TGCGCCAGCAGCCCCGGACAGGGGGCTCGAGAGCAGTACTTC.

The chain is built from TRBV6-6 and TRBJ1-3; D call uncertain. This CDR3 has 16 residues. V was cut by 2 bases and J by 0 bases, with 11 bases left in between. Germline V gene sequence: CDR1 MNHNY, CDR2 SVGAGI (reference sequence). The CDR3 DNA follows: TGTGCCAGCAGTTACCCCGACACCCGCTCTGGAAACACCATATATTTT. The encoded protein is CASSYPDTRSGNTIYF.

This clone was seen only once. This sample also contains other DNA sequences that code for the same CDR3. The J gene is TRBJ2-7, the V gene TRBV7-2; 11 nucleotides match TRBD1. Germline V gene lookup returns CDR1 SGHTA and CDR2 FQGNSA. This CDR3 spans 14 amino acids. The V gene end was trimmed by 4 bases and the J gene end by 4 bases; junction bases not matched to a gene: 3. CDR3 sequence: CASSSDRGPYEQYF. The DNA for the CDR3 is TGTGCCAGCAGCTCGGACAGGGGGCCGTACGAGCAGTACTTC.

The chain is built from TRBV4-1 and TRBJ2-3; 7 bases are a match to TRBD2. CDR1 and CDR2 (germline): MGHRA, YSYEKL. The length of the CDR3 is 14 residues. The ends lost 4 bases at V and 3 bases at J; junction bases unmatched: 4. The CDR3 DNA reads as TGCGCCAGCAGCCTCGGGGAGGGGACAGATACGCAGTATTTT. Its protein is CASSLGEGTDTQYF.

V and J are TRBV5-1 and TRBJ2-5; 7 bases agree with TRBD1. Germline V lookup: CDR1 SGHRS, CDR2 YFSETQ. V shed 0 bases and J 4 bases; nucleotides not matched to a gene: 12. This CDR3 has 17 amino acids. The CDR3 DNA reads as TGCGCCAGCAGCTTGGAAGGGGGCAGGTTGTTCGGAGAGACCCAGTACTTC. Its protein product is CASSLEGGRLFGETQYF.

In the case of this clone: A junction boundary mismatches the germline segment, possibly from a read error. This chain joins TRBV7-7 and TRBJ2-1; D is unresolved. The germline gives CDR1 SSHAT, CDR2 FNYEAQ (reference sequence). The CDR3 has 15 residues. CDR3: CASSLASRLDNEQFF. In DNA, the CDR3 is TGTGCTAGCAGCTTAGCCTCCCGGTTGGACAATGAGCAGTTCTTC.

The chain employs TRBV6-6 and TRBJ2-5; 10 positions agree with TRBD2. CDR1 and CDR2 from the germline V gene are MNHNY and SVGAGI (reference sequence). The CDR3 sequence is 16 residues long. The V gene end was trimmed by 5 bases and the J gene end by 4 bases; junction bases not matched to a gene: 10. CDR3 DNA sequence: TGTGCCAGCAGTCCTTCAGCGGGGGGGCCGGGAGAGACCCAGTACTTC. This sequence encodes CASSPSAGGPGETQYF.

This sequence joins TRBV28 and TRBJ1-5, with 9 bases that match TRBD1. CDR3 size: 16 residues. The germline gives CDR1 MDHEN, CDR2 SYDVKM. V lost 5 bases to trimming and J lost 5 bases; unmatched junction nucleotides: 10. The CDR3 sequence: CASSNLGQGRDQPQHF. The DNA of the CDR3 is TGTGCCAGCAGTAACCTCGGACAGGGGAGAGATCAGCCCCAGCATTTT.

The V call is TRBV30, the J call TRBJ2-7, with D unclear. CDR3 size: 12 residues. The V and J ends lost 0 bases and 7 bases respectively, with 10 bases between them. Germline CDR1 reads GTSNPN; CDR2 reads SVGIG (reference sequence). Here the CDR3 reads CAWSVPPREQYF. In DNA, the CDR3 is TGTGCCTGGAGTGTACCCCCTAGGGAGCAGTACTTC.

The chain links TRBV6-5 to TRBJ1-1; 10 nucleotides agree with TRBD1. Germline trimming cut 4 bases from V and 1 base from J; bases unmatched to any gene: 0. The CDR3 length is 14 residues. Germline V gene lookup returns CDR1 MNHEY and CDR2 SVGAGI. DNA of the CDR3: TGTGCCAGCAGTTGGACAGGGGGGAACACTGAAGCTTTCTTT. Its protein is CASSWTGGNTEAFF.

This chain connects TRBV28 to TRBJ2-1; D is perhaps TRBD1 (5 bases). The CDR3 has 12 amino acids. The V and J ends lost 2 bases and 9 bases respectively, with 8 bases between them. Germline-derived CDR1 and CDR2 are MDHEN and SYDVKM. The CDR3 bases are TGTGCCAGCAGTTTACTCAGGGTTGAGCAGTTCTTC. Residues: CASSLLRVEQFF.

The chain's CDR3 is CASGYGTAQNTEAFF. In DNA form, the CDR3 reads TGTGCCAGCGGGTATGGGACGGCCCAAAACACTGAAGCTTTCTTT. This rearrangement joins TRBV6-5 to TRBJ1-1; the D gene is possibly TRBD1 (5 bases). CDR3 length: 15 amino acids. The germline V gene has CDR1 MNHEY and CDR2 SVGAGI. V was trimmed by 8 bases and J by 2 bases, leaving 18 bases between them.

This CDR3 reads CASSPGTGINYGYTF. The CDR3 nucleotides are TGTGCCAGCTCACCGGGGACAGGGATAAACTATGGCTACACCTTC. The J gene is TRBJ1-2, the V gene TRBV18; 9 bases are shared with TRBD1. The CDR3 runs 15 residues. Losses at the gene ends were 3 bases for V and 2 bases for J; bases not matched to a gene: 4. In germline, CDR1 is KGHSH, CDR2 LQKENI.

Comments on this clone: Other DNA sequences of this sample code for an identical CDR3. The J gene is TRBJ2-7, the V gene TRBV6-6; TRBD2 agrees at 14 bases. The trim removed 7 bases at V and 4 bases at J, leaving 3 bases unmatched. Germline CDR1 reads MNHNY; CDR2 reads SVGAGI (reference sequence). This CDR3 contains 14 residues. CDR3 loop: CASTGTSGSYEQYF. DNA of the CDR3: TGTGCCAGCACCGGGACTAGCGGGAGTTACGAGCAGTACTTC.

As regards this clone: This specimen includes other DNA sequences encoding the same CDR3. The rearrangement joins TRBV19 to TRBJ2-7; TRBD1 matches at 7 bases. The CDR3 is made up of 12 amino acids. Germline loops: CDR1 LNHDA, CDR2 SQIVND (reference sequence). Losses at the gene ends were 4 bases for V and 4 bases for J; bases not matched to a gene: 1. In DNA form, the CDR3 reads TGTGCCAGTAGTACACAGGGGTACGAGCAGTACTTC. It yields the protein CASSTQGYEQYF.

The CDR3 region is CASGAGGSYEQYF. The CDR3 coding sequence is TGTGCCAGCGGGGCTGGCGGCTCCTACGAGCAGTACTTC. The chain couples TRBV2 to TRBJ2-7; D perhaps matches TRBD1 (5 bases). Germline V gene sequence: CDR1 SNHLY, CDR2 FYNNEI. The CDR3 is made up of 13 amino acids. V dropped 8 bases and J dropped 0 bases, with 11 bases sitting between them.

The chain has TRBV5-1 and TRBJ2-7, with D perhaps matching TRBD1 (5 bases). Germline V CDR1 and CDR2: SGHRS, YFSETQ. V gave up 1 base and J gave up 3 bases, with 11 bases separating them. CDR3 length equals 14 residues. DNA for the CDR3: TGCGCCAGCAGCTTGAAGGAAGGGGTCTACGAGCAGTACTTC. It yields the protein CASSLKEGVYEQYF.

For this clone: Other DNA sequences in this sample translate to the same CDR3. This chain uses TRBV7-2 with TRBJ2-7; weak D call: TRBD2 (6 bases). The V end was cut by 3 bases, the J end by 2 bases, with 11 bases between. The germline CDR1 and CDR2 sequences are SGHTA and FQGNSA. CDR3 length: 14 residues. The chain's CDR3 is CASSFQAGAYEQYF. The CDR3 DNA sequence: TGTGCCAGCAGCTTTCAAGCGGGTGCCTACGAGCAGTACTTC.